A selection of T cell receptor beta chains follows, all from one sample in a study of T cell repertoires in cytomegalovirus infection. TCRdb redid the calling of the reads with MiXCR, one entry per CDR3 protein. The sample includes some 700,000 distinct CDR3 sequences, roughly 35% of them seen just once. The sequenced material came from PBMCs. These receptors originate from a human donor in good health (CMV status not recorded). Some clones in this sample may be carry-over from other donors' samples. The CDR3 runs from the conserved cysteine through the conserved F or W. A D gene is named only where the DNA matches it firmly.

CASTISGLPQPGELFF	TRBJ2-2	TRBV7-9	16	NA
CASSFLGLGNTLYF	TRBJ1-3	TRBV7-9	14	NA
CASSEKGRHGYTF	TRBJ1-2	TRBV7-2	13	NA
CASSLYGGPSYEQYF	TRBJ2-7	TRBV11-3	15	NA
CSARDPRATDTQYF	TRBJ2-3	TRBV20-1	14	NA
CASSLGDRANTEAFF	TRBJ1-1	TRBV11-2	15	TRBD1
CAISEGANTGELFF	TRBJ2-2	TRBV10-3	14	NA
CASSGGTGNTEAFF	TRBJ1-1	TRBV25-1	14	TRBD1
CASNKEMNTEAFF	TRBJ1-1	TRBV2	13	NA
CASCLFSGTGGSGNTIYF	TRBJ1-3	TRBV6-1	18	TRBD1
CASSPWDRGPDGGYEQYF	TRBJ2-7	TRBV27	18	TRBD1
CASSLIPGRTRGNEQFF	TRBJ2-1	TRBV5-4	17	NA
CASSLARGGELFF	TRBJ2-2	TRBV7-2	13	NA
CASSSQGSGAEAFF	TRBJ1-1	TRBV12-3/TRBV12-4	14	NA
CASSFRDRAEAFF	TRBJ1-1	TRBV12-3/TRBV12-4	13	TRBD1
CASSPHHGTSGTITSFF	TRBJ2-1	TRBV28	17	TRBD2
CASSFGVLSSGNTIYF	TRBJ1-3	TRBV7-8	16	NA
CASRYGQSNQPQHF	TRBJ1-5	TRBV6-1	14	NA
CASSLGTGASNSPLHF	TRBJ1-6	TRBV11-2	16	TRBD1
CASSSGQGMEKLFF	TRBJ1-4	TRBV28	14	TRBD1
CASKPLAAVYEQYF	TRBJ2-7	TRBV27	14	NA
CASGGTEAFF	TRBJ1-1	TRBV6-2/TRBV6-3	10	NA
CSAGGQGETQYF	TRBJ2-5	TRBV20-1	12	TRBD1
CASSAERTGLYLYGYTF	TRBJ1-2	TRBV19	17	TRBD1
CSASTRDQPQHF	TRBJ1-5	TRBV20-1	12	NA
CASSPVDQGAGEQYF	TRBJ2-7	TRBV5-6	15	NA
CASSQPHPTGGGVRPQHF	TRBJ1-5	TRBV23-1	18	TRBD1
CASSLKGDSNQPQHF	TRBJ1-5	TRBV7-2	15	NA
CASSQKRSPPANYGYTF	TRBJ1-2	TRBV3-1	17	NA
CASRSTGVLEQYF	TRBJ2-7	TRBV28	13	NA
CSAARTSNDEQFF	TRBJ2-1	TRBV20-1	13	TRBD2
CASSGWDSLNTEAFF	TRBJ1-1	TRBV14	15	TRBD1